This T cell receptor (beta chain) was captured by sequencing in a study of shared clonotypes between healthy human individuals. Sequencing used immunoSEQ multiplex PCR; TCRdb keeps in-frame clones, though not all of them. The sample has 2 million to 2.5 million clones, roughly 90% seen once; the top ten hold approximately 0.4%. The CDR3 is 16 amino acids. Germline CDR1 is SGHRS and CDR2 is YFSETQ. V gave up 2 bases and J gave up 5 bases, with 19 bases separating them. The source of this sequence is a man aged 18 to 35 in good health. Some clones in this sample may be carry-over from other donors' samples. The chain joins TRBV5-1 to TRBJ2-5; D possibly uses TRBD1 or TRBD2 (6 bases each). The sequenced material came from naive CD4+ T cells from PBMCs. Subset given: CD45RA+ positively selected. The CDR3 loop is CASSFSLTGGEETQYF. CDR3 DNA: TGCGCCAGCAGCTTCTCTTTGACAGGCGGGGAGGAGACCCAGTACTTC.